These 31 T cell receptor beta chains were all obtained from the same sample, sequenced in a study of shared clonotypes between healthy human individuals. Using immunoSEQ multiplex PCR, the repertoire was profiled, and TCRdb retains in-frame clones only, with some absent. The sample lists 640,000 or so clones, about two thirds seen once, with about 2% in the top ten. Sequenced sample: memory CD4+ T cells sorted from blood. The subset: CD45RA-negative fraction. The receptors were gathered from a woman aged 25 to 39 in good health.

This clone was found many times. The V call is TRBV7-9, the J call TRBJ1-1; 7 bases map to TRBD1. Trimming took 1 base from V and 3 from J; bases not matched to a gene: 14. CDR1 and CDR2 from the germline V gene are SEHNR and FQNEAQ (reference sequence). The CDR3 spans 18 residues. This chain's CDR3 is CASSLVVLKTGRYTEAFF. The CDR3 nucleotides read TGTGCCAGCAGCTTAGTGGTCTTGAAGACAGGGCGTTACACTGAAGCTTTCTTT. Full variable domain (rest looked up from reference TRBV7-9 and TRBJ1-1): DTGVSQNPRHKITKRGQNVTFRCDPISEHNRLYWYRQTLGQGPEFLTYFQNEAQLEKSRLLSDRFSAERPKGSFSTLEIQRTEQGDSAMYLCASSLVVLKTGRYTEAFFGQGTRLTVV.

The chain combines TRBV5-1 with TRBJ2-1; no clear D gene. This CDR3 has 13 residues. Between the trimmed V and J ends, which lost 1 base and 6 bases, there was a span of 8 bases. Germline loops: CDR1 SGHRS, CDR2 YFSETQ. The CDR3 sequence is CASSLSLRNEQFF. The DNA of the CDR3 is TGCGCCAGCAGCTTGTCCTTGCGCAATGAGCAGTTCTTC.

The rearrangement links TRBV2 to TRBJ2-5; D is uncertain. From germline, CDR1 is SNHLY and CDR2 FYNNEI. Trimming cost V 5 bases and J 5 bases, with 9 bases left between them. There are 12 residues in the CDR3. CDR3 coding DNA: TGTGCCAGCAGTAAGGTTCGGGAGACCCAGTACTTC. Translation: CASSKVRETQYF.

Of note for this clone: This likely stems from a read error, as it lies one base from a far larger clone. CDR3 sequence reads: CASSLGYQETQYF. CDR3 in DNA: TGTGCCAGCAGCTTGGGTTACCAAGAGACCCAGTACTTC. The V gene is TRBV7-2, the J gene TRBJ2-5; D is unresolved. The CDR3 runs 13 residues. Germline CDR1 SGHTA, CDR2 FQGNSA. V shed 3 bases and J shed 0 bases, with 5 bases lying between them.

This clone showed up just once. The chain couples TRBV5-4 to TRBJ2-2; TRBD2 is a possible D gene (5 bases). The CDR3 contains 15 residues. The germline CDR1 and CDR2 sequences are SGHNT and YYREEE (reference sequence). Trimming stripped 2 bases from V and 2 bases from J, with 10 bases between. In DNA, the CDR3 is TGTGCCAGCAGCTTTGCCAGCGGAAACACCGGGGAGCTGTTTTTT. It translates to CASSFASGNTGELFF. The full variable domain, in which reference TRBV5-4 and TRBJ2-2 provide the parts outside the CDR3, is ETGVTQSPTHLIKTRGQQVTLRCSSQSGHNTVSWYQQALGQGPQFIFQYYREEENGRGNFPPRFSGLQFPNYSSELNVNALELDDSALYLCASSFASGNTGELFFGEGSRLTVL.

In this sample, this clone turned up a few times. The rearrangement uses TRBV14 and TRBJ2-1, with D perhaps given as TRBD1 or TRBD2 (6 bases each). Germline CDR1 SGHDN, CDR2 FVKESK. V dropped 1 base and J dropped 8 bases, with 12 bases sitting between them. The CDR3 totals 14 residues. Written as DNA, the CDR3 is TGTGCCAGCAGCCAAGCCTTGAGGGGGGATGAGCAGTTCTTC. This gives the protein CASSQALRGDEQFF.

The rearrangement links TRBV5-1 to TRBJ2-7; 8 nucleotides agree with TRBD2. After removal of 0 bases from V and 7 bases from J, the junction contained 6 bases not matched to a gene. The CDR3 has 14 amino acids. Germline CDR1 SGHRS, CDR2 YFSETQ. The CDR3 here is CASSLAFGGVEQYF. The CDR3 DNA reads as TGCGCCAGCAGCTTGGCGTTCGGGGGGGTTGAGCAGTACTTC.

The chain joins TRBV7-9 to TRBJ1-2; D gene uncertain. Germline V gene sequence: CDR1 SEHNR, CDR2 FQNEAQ (reference sequence). Trimming took off 2 bases at V and 0 bases at J, with 13 bases between the two ends. The CDR3 sequence is 16 residues long. The CDR3 loop reads CASSLLGNRTNYGYTF. The CDR3 region has the DNA TGTGCCAGCAGCTTATTGGGGAACAGAACTAACTATGGCTACACCTTC.

The V and J genes are TRBV4-1 and TRBJ1-2; D not certain. CDR3 length: 15 residues. Trimming took 4 bases from V and 2 from J, leaving 14 bases between them. Germline V gene data show CDR1 as MGHRA and CDR2 as YSYEKL. In DNA, the CDR3 is TGCGCCAGCAGCCCTACGCTGGTTTCGAACTATGGCTACACCTTC. Amino acid sequence: CASSPTLVSNYGYTF.

The sample holds one count of this clone. V gene TRBV18 combines with J gene TRBJ2-3; 14 bases match TRBD2. V lost 5 bases, J lost 7 bases, and 8 bases stayed unmatched. Looked up from germline, CDR1 is KGHSH and CDR2 is LQKENI. The CDR3 has 16 residues. The CDR3 region is CASSAGLAGVFNTQYF. The CDR3 DNA sequence: TGTGCCAGCTCAGCGGGACTAGCGGGAGTTTTTAATACGCAGTATTTT.

A word on this clone: Additional DNA sequences in this sample encode the identical CDR3. This rearrangement joins TRBV2 to TRBJ1-2, with a weak D call TRBD1 (5 bases). CDR3 length: 14 residues. Germline CDR1 SNHLY, CDR2 FYNNEI. The V end lost 3 bases, the J end lost 0 bases, and 8 bases lay between the germline ends. The CDR3, as DNA: TGTGCCAGCAGTGAGAGGGGCTCTAACTATGGCTACACCTTC. This gives the protein CASSERGSNYGYTF.

This chain uses TRBV6-1 with TRBJ1-1; weak D call: TRBD1 (6 bases). CDR1 is MNHNS, CDR2 SASEGT, per germline. The V and J ends lost 8 bases and 1 base respectively, with 11 bases between them. CDR3 size: 13 residues. The CDR3 DNA reads TGTGCCAGCGAGGGGGGCTCGAACACTGAAGCTTTCTTT. It encodes CASEGGSNTEAFF.

This clone was found a few times. This chain uses TRBV7-8 with TRBJ2-3; D call uncertain. Trimming took off 0 bases at V and 3 bases at J, with 10 bases between the two ends. In germline, CDR1 is SGHVS, CDR2 FQNEAQ. This CDR3 spans 15 amino acids. The CDR3, as DNA: TGTGCCAGCAGCTTAGCGCTGGCTAGGACAGATACGCAGTATTTT. Amino acid sequence: CASSLALARTDTQYF.

This chain links TRBV2 with TRBJ2-7, with D possibly TRBD1 on 5 matching bases. Trimming stripped 7 bases from V and 3 bases from J, with 16 bases between. This CDR3 is built from 14 residues. Germline loops: CDR1 SNHLY, CDR2 FYNNEI. The chain's CDR3 is CASKVTGAHYEQYF. Here the CDR3 DNA reads TGTGCCAGCAAGGTAACTGGGGCTCACTACGAGCAGTACTTC. Filled out from reference TRBV2 and TRBJ2-7, the complete variable domain reads EPEVTQTPSHQVTQMGQEVILRCVPISNHLYFYWYRQILGQKVEFLVSFYNNEISEKSEIFDDQFSVERPDGSNFTLKIRSTKLEDSAMYFCASKVTGAHYEQYFGPGTRLTVT.

This clone was counted between two and nine times. The gene calls are TRBV7-2 and TRBJ2-1; TRBD2 matches at 7 bases. The J segment lost 6 bases and the V segment lost 2 bases, leaving 7 bases of the junction unmatched. CDR3 length: 15 residues. Germline CDR1 SGHTA, CDR2 FQGNSA. The CDR3 spells CASSLSGGRRNEQFF. The CDR3 DNA is TGTGCCAGCAGCTTATCCGGCGGGAGACGCAATGAGCAGTTCTTC.

The chain links TRBV27 to TRBJ2-2; D is undetermined. The CDR3 contains 14 residues. The ends were cut back, 3 bases at V and 2 bases at J, with 7 bases in the middle. Germline V gene lookup returns CDR1 MNHEY and CDR2 SMNVEV (reference sequence). The CDR3 DNA follows: TGTGCCAGCAGTTTCAGGAGAAACACCGGGGAGCTGTTTTTT. Protein: CASSFRRNTGELFF.

This clone showed up just a few times. The chain uses TRBV4-1 and TRBJ2-1; 10 bases agree with TRBD2. Germline assignment: CDR1 MGHRA and CDR2 YSYEKL. CDR3 length equals 18 residues. V gave up 4 bases and J gave up 1 base; unmatched junction bases: 10. The CDR3 reads CASSPGPSGSRSYNEQFF. CDR3 nucleotide sequence: TGCGCCAGCAGCCCAGGTCCTAGCGGGAGTAGGTCCTACAATGAGCAGTTCTTC.

This rearrangement joins TRBV18 to TRBJ1-5; D call uncertain. This CDR3 contains 15 residues. Germline-derived CDR1 and CDR2 are KGHSH and LQKENI. Trimming cost V 1 base and J 3 bases, with 10 bases left between them. The CDR3: CASSPRGDPNQPQHF. The CDR3 DNA follows: TGTGCCAGCTCACCACGCGGGGATCCCAATCAGCCCCAGCATTTT.

This chain joins TRBV4-2 and TRBJ2-1; 7 positions agree with TRBD2. Germline V lookup: CDR1 LGHNA, CDR2 YNFKEQ. Trimming took 1 base from V and 6 from J; bases not matched to a gene: 9. This CDR3 region has 16 residues. The CDR3 spells CASSQVGGSHSNEQFF. CDR3 in DNA: TGTGCCAGCAGCCAAGTGGGCGGGAGTCATAGCAATGAGCAGTTCTTC.

V gene TRBV27 combines with J gene TRBJ2-7; the match to TRBD2 covers 8 bases. J lost 5 bases, V lost 5 bases, and 5 bases had no gene match. The germline V gene has CDR1 MNHEY and CDR2 SMNVEV (reference sequence). The CDR3 is made up of 13 amino acids. CDR3 protein: CASSPRTSHEQYF. The CDR3 nucleotides are TGTGCCAGCAGTCCACGGACTAGCCACGAGCAGTACTTC.

The sample holds a few counts of this clone. This rearrangement joins TRBV11-3 to TRBJ2-1; D might be TRBD2 (6 bases). The CDR3 contains 16 residues. Germline CDR1 SGHNT, CDR2 YENEEA. Trimming stripped 5 bases from V and 0 bases from J, with 14 bases between. The CDR3 bases are TGTGCCAGCAGCCAAAGCGGGCCGAGCTCCTACAATGAGCAGTTCTTC. It yields the protein CASSQSGPSSYNEQFF.

The rearrangement links TRBV29-1 to TRBJ1-2; 9 bases agree with TRBD1. The CDR3 has 16 amino acids. Germline CDR1 reads SQVTM; CDR2 reads ANQGSEA. J gave up 3 bases and V 3 bases, and 11 bases lay outside the gene matches. As DNA, the CDR3 is TGCAGCGTTGACCGGGGACAGGGAACTCCTGACTATGGCTACACCTTC. It encodes CSVDRGQGTPDYGYTF.

The rearrangement joins TRBV5-1 to TRBJ2-1; D possibly corresponds to TRBD2 (6 bases). CDR1 is SGHRS, CDR2 YFSETQ, per germline. Trimming pared 0 bases from V and 7 bases from J, leaving 17 bases between. The length of the CDR3 is 16 residues. CDR3 amino acids: CASSLELGLIFNEQFF. CDR3 nucleotides: TGCGCCAGCAGCTTGGAGCTGGGACTTATATTTAATGAGCAGTTCTTC.

This clone appeared once. V gene TRBV28 combines with J gene TRBJ2-2, with 9 bases fitting TRBD2. The V and J ends lost 5 bases and 6 bases, in that order; junction bases with no gene match: 10. The CDR3 is made up of 16 amino acids. CDR1 and CDR2 (germline): MDHEN, SYDVKM. This chain's CDR3 is CASSTRRLAAPGELFF. The CDR3 bases are TGTGCCAGCAGTACCCGCCGACTAGCGGCCCCCGGGGAGCTGTTTTTT. The full variable domain, its missing parts supplied by reference TRBV28 and TRBJ2-2, is DVKVTQSSRYLVKRTGEKVFLECVQDMDHENMFWYRQDPGLGLRLIYFSYDVKMKEKGDIPEGYSVSREKKERFSLILESASTNQTSMYLCASSTRRLAAPGELFFGEGSRLTVL.

Points on this clone: Other nucleotide sequences from this sample produce the same CDR3. The V and J genes are TRBV7-9 and TRBJ1-1; no firm D call. There are 13 residues in the CDR3. CDR1 and CDR2 from the germline V gene are SEHNR and FQNEAQ (reference sequence). The V gene lost 1 base and the J gene lost 5 bases, with 8 bases spanning the gap. CDR3 coding DNA: TGTGCCAGCAGCTTAGTAATGGGGACTGAAGCTTTCTTT. Translation gives CASSLVMGTEAFF.

CDR3 region: CASRRTPAGPYQETQYF. In DNA form, the CDR3 reads TGTGCCAGTAGGCGGACTCCAGCGGGCCCGTACCAAGAGACCCAGTACTTC. The gene calls are TRBV19 and TRBJ2-5, with D possibly being TRBD2 (6 bases). V lost 6 bases to trimming and J lost 0 bases, with 20 bases between them. Germline V gene lookup returns CDR1 LNHDA and CDR2 SQIVND (reference sequence). This CDR3 spans 17 amino acids.

J is TRBJ1-3 and V is TRBV28; no firm D call. Trimming removed 3 bases from V and 2 bases from J, with 8 bases in between. The CDR3 length is 14 residues. CDR1 is MDHEN, CDR2 SYDVKM, per germline. CDR3 sequence: CASSFGVAGNTIYF. In DNA, the CDR3 is TGTGCCAGCAGTTTTGGAGTTGCTGGAAACACCATATATTTT.

The chain joins TRBV5-6 to TRBJ1-2, with D possibly being TRBD1 (6 bases). V lost 4 bases, J lost 7 bases, and 20 bases lay in between. Germline V gives CDR1 SGHDT, CDR2 YYEEEE. The CDR3 runs to 15 residues. CDR3 nucleotides: TGTGCCAGCAGCCCCCTGGACAGCGTAGGTTCTGGCTACACCTTC. This translates into CASSPLDSVGSGYTF.

The chain employs TRBV2 and TRBJ2-7, with 14 positions matching TRBD2. Germline trimming cut 2 bases from V and 6 bases from J; bases unmatched to any gene: 3. The CDR3 covers 15 residues. Germline V CDR1 and CDR2: SNHLY, FYNNEI. CDR3 sequence reads: CASSEPGLAGVEQYF. The CDR3 region has the DNA TGTGCCAGCAGTGAACCGGGACTAGCGGGAGTCGAGCAGTACTTC.

V gene TRBV2 combines with J gene TRBJ2-1; D call uncertain. V lost 5 bases and J 9 bases, leaving 8 bases between the germline ends. The length of the CDR3 is 11 residues. Germline CDR1 and CDR2: SNHLY and FYNNEI. The CDR3 spells CASSPRSEQFF. CDR3 nucleotide sequence: TGTGCCAGCAGTCCAAGGAGTGAGCAGTTCTTC. Full variable domain (outside the CDR3, taken from reference TRBV2 and TRBJ2-1): EPEVTQTPSHQVTQMGQEVILRCVPISNHLYFYWYRQILGQKVEFLVSFYNNEISEKSEIFDDQFSVERPDGSNFTLKIRSTKLEDSAMYFCASSPRSEQFFGPGTRLTVL.

The chain is built from TRBV18 and TRBJ1-2; perhaps TRBD1 as D (5 bases). This CDR3 spans 15 amino acids. CDR1 is KGHSH, CDR2 LQKENI, per germline. Trimming shortened V by 3 bases and J by 3 bases, and 14 bases separated the two germline ends. CDR3 coding DNA: TGTGCCAGCTCACCGGGGGGGAGGAAGGACTATGGCTACACCTTC. Its protein product is CASSPGGRKDYGYTF.